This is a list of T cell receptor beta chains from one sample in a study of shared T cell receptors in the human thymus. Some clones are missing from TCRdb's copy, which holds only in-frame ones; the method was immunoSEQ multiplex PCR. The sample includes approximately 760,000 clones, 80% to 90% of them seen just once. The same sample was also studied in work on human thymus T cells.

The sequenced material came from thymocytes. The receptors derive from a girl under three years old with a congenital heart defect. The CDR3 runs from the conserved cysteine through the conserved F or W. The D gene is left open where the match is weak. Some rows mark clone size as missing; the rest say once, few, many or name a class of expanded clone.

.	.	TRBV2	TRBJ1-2	TGTGCCAGCTTTAGCCTTTCCGGCTACACCTTC	CASFSLSGYTF
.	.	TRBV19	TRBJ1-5	TGTGCCAGTAGTATAGATAAAAAACAGGGATCCGATCAGCCCCAGCATTTT	CASSIDKKQGSDQPQHF
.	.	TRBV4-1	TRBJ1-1	TGCGCCAGCAGCCTGAGGTCCGACCCGAGGTCCATTGAAGCTTTCTTT	CASSLRSDPRSIEAFF
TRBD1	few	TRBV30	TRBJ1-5	TGTGCCTGGAGTCCCCCGAATCCAGGGACAGGGTCTGAACGTAGCAATCAGCCCCAGCATTTT	CAWSPPNPGTGSERSNQPQHF
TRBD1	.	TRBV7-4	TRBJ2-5	TGTGCCAGCAGACCCACCGCGGGACAGGGGGCGTGGGAGACCCAGTACTTC	CASRPTAGQGAWETQYF
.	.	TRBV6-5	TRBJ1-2	TGTGCCAGCAGGCGCGAGGCGGGCTGGGGCTACACCTTC	CASRREAGWGYTF
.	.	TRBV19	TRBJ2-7	TGTGCCAGTAGCCCCCTGGGGGCTCACTACGAGCAGTACTTC	CASSPLGAHYEQYF
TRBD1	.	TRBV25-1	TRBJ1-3	TGTGCCAGCAGTGATTACGACAGGGGTAGTGGAAACACCATATATTTT	CASSDYDRGSGNTIYF
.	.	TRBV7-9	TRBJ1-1	TGTGCCAGCAGCTTAGGGCCCACTGAAGCTTTCTTT	CASSLGPTEAFF
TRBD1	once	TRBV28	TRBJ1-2	TGTGCCAGCAGTACTAAGGCCACTGAAATAACCGGGACAGGGTTCTACTATGGCTACACCTTC	CASSTKATEITGTGFYYGYTF
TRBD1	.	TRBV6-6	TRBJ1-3	TGTGCCAGCAGTTCCAGGACAGGGGTATCTGGAAACACCATATATTTT	CASSSRTGVSGNTIYF
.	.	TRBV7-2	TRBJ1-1	TGTGCCAGCAGCTTAGCGCTCGGTATGGACACTGAAGCTTTCTTT	CASSLALGMDTEAFF
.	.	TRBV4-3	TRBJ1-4	TGCGCCAGCAGCCCTCCTCGTTGGGGGCGTTCTGGTAATAATGAAAAACTGTTTTTT	CASSPPRWGRSGNNEKLFF
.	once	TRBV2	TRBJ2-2	TGTGCCAGCAGGGTAGCGGTCCCGAACACCGGGGAGCTGTTTTTT	CASRVAVPNTGELFF
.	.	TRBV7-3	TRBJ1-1	TGTGCCAGCAGCCCTGCGGGGAACACTGAAGCTTTCTTT	CASSPAGNTEAFF
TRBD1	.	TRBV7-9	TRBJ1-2	TGTGCCAGCAGCCGACGCTTCGCGAGACAGGGGAACTATGGCTACACCTTC	CASSRRFARQGNYGYTF
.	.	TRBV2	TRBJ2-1	TGTGCCAGCAGTGAGATAGGCGGTGAGCAGTTCTTC	CASSEIGGEQFF
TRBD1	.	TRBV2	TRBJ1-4	TGTGCCAGCAGGGACAGGGACAATCGGGCTAATGAAAAACTGTTTTTT	CASRDRDNRANEKLFF
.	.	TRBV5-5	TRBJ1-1	TGTGCCAGCAGCAGCCGGGACGGAGGGTTGAACACTGAAGCTTTCTTT	CASSSRDGGLNTEAFF
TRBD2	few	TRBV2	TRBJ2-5	TGTGCCAGCAGTGTCTTGGCGACTAGCGGGGGAAAGACCCCGGAGACCCAGTACTTC	CASSVLATSGGKTPETQYF
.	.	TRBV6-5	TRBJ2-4	TGTGCCAGCAGTTGGAACTCCGGGACAATAACGAACATTCAGTACTTC	CASSWNSGTITNIQYF
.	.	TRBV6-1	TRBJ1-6	TGTGCCAGCAGTGGCTGGACAGAAGTTAATTCACCCCTCCACTTT	CASSGWTEVNSPLHF
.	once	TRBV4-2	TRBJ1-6	TGTGCCAGCAGCCAAGGTTTAGCAAATTCACCCCTCCACTTT	CASSQGLANSPLHF
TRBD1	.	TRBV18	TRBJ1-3	TGTGCCAGCTCACCCTATGAGAGGGGGCTAGGAAACACCATATATTTT	CASSPYERGLGNTIYF
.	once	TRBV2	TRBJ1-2	TGTGCCAGGGACAGCTATGGCTACACCTTC	CARDSYGYTF
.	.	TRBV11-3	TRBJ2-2	TGTGCCAGCAGCTTAGAGGCCGGGGCCGGGGAGCTGTTTTTT	CASSLEAGAGELFF
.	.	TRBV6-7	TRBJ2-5	TGTGCCAGCAGTACTGAGTACCAAGAGACCCAGTACTTC	CASSTEYQETQYF
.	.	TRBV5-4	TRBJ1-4	TGTGCCAGCAGCTTAGGCAGGGATAATTCGGGTGAAAAACTGTTTTTT	CASSLGRDNSGEKLFF
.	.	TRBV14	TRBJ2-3	TGTGCCAGTGGGGCAGGGGCCGCAGATACGCAGTATTTT	CASGAGAADTQYF
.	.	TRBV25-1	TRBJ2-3	TGTGCCAGCATCTCCGGGGGAGACACAGATACGCAGTATTTT	CASISGGDTDTQYF
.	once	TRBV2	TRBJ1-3	TGTGCCAGCGGTGCAGCGATGATGACGGGTCGAAACACCATATATTTT	CASGAAMMTGRNTIYF
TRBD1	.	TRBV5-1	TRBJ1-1	TGCGCCAGCAGCTTGAGACAGGGGGCGCCGGGCACTGAAGCTTTCTTT	CASSLRQGAPGTEAFF
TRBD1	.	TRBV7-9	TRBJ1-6	TGTGCCAGCAGCTTAGACGTATGGCAGGGGGCGAATTCACCCCTCCACTTT	CASSLDVWQGANSPLHF
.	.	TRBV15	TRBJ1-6	TGTGCCACCAGCCGCCCCCCGGGGGGGAGCTCCTATAATTCACCCCTCCACTTT	CATSRPPGGSSYNSPLHF
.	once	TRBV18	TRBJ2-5	TGTGCCAGCTCACCACCGTTGAACAGATCGGAGGGGGAGACCCAGTACTTC	CASSPPLNRSEGETQYF
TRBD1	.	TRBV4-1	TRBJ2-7	TGCGCCAGCAGCCAAAATCTGCCGGGACAGAACTACGAGCAGTACTTC	CASSQNLPGQNYEQYF
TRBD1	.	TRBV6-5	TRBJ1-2	TGTGCCAGCAGCTCGGACAGGAAATTCGGCTACACCTTC	CASSSDRKFGYTF
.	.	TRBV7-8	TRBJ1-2	TGTGCCAGCAGCTTTCATGGGCACAATGGCTACACCTTC	CASSFHGHNGYTF
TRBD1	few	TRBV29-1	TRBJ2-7	TGCAGCGTTGAAAGTGGGCCGGGACAGGGGGCCTACGAGCAGTACTTC	CSVESGPGQGAYEQYF
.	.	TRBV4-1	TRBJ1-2	TGCGCCAGCAGCCAGGGGGGGGTCCCTGACAACAACTATGGCTACACCTTC	CASSQGGVPDNNYGYTF